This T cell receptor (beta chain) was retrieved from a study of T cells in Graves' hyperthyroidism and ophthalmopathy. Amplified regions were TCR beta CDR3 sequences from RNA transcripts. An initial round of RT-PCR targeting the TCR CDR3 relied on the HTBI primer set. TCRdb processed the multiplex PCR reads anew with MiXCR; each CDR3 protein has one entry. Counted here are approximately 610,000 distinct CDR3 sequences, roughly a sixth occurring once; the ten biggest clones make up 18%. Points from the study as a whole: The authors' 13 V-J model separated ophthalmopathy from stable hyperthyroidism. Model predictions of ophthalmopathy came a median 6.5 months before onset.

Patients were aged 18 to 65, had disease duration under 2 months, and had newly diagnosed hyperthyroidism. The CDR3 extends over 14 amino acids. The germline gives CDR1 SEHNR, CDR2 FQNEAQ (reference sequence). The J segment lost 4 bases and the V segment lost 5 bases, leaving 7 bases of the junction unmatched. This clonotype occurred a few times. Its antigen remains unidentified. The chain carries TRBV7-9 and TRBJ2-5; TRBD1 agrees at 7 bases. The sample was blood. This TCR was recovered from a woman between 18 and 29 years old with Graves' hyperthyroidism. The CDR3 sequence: CASSAPGQSETQYF. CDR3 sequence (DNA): TGTGCCAGCAGCGCCCCGGGACAGTCAGAGACCCAGTACTTC.